This T cell receptor beta chain is drawn from a study of CD8 T cells in Susac syndrome. Between the trimmed V and J ends, which lost 5 bases and 2 bases, there was a span of 13 bases. The CDR3 extends over 14 amino acids. TEMRA cells were FACS-enriched, and CD8+ and CD4+ T cells were isolated negatively. cDNA came from around 0.5 to 1 ug RNA primed by random hexamers. TCRdb re-called the immunoSEQ multiplex PCR reads with MiXCR, one entry per CDR3 protein. Of tens of thousands of distinct CDR3 sequences in the sample, about 91% were seen once. Material for sequencing was CD8+ T cells from PBMCs. The V and J genes are TRBV12-3 or TRBV12-4 and TRBJ2-7; a possible D gene is TRBD2 (6 bases). This clonotype originated in a human donor with multiple sclerosis. In DNA form, the CDR3 reads TGTGCCAGCAGTCTTGGAGGGTTCCCCTACGAGCAGTACTTC. This sequence encodes CASSLGGFPYEQYF.